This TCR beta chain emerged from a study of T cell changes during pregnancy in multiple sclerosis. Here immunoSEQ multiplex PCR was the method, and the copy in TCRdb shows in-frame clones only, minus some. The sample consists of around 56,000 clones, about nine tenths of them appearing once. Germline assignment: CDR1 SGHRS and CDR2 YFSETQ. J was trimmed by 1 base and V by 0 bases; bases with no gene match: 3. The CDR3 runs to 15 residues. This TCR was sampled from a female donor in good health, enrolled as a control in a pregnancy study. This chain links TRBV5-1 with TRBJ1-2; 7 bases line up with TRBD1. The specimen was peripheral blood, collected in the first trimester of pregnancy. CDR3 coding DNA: TGCGCCAGCAGCTTGGAAGGGGGCCATAACTATGGCTACACCTTC. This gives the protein CASSLEGGHNYGYTF. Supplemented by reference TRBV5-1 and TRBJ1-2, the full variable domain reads KAGVTQTPRYLIKTRGQQVTLSCSPISGHRSVSWYQQTPGQGLQFLFEYFSETQRNKGNFPGRFSGRQFSNSRSEMNVSTLELGDSALYLCASSLEGGHNYGYTFGSGTRLTVV.